These 28 T cell receptor beta chains came from one sample sequenced in a study of blood T cell repertoires in COVID-19. Libraries were prepared by immunoSEQ multiplex PCR; TCRdb keeps only in-frame clonotypes and omits some of them. Of roughly 130,000 clones listed, roughly 89% are singletons. The sample comprised peripheral blood. The receptors originated from a man aged 35-49 years with acute or convalescent COVID-19.

The chain links TRBV19 to TRBJ1-1; tentatively, D is TRBD1 (5 bases). V dropped 6 bases and J dropped 0 bases, with 8 bases sitting between them. CDR1 LNHDA and CDR2 SQIVND come from the germline V gene (reference sequence). This CDR3 has 13 amino acids. Here the CDR3 DNA reads TGTGCCAGTAGCCGACAGTTGAACACTGAAGCTTTCTTT. As protein: CASSRQLNTEAFF. The full variable domain, in which reference TRBV19 and TRBJ1-1 provide the parts outside the CDR3, is DGGITQSPKYLFRKEGQNVTLSCEQNLNHDAMYWYRQDPGQGLRLIYYSQIVNDFQKGDIAEGYSVSREKKESFPLTVTSAQKNPTAFYLCASSRQLNTEAFFGQGTRLTVV.

The genes are TRBV20-1 and TRBJ2-3, with TRBD1 identical over 9 bases. In germline, CDR1 is DFQATT, CDR2 SNEGSKA (reference sequence). The CDR3 runs to 13 residues. V lost 3 bases and J lost 3; bases outside the gene matches: 1. The CDR3 protein is CSASDRGTDTQYF. The CDR3 nucleotides read TGCAGTGCTAGTGACAGGGGGACAGATACGCAGTATTTT.

The chain couples TRBV13 to TRBJ2-2; 7 bases are shared with TRBD1. The junction had 8 bases not matched to a gene; V was cut back by 0 bases and J by 4 bases. From germline, CDR1 is PRHDT and CDR2 FYEKMQ (reference sequence). This CDR3 is 17 amino acids long. CDR3 DNA: TGTGCCAGCAGCTTAGGCCGACAGGGTTGGGGCACCGGGGAGCTGTTTTTT. It is translated as CASSLGRQGWGTGELFF.

This clone was counted once. The rearrangement joins TRBV10-2 to TRBJ1-1; a weak D match, TRBD1 (6 bases). The CDR3 spans 12 residues. V was pared by 10 bases and J by 1 base, with 10 bases between. Germline loops: CDR1 WSHSY, CDR2 SAAADI. The CDR3 region is CATTTGNTEAFF. CDR3 in DNA: TGCGCCACTACGACAGGGAACACTGAAGCTTTCTTT.

V is TRBV7-9 and J is TRBJ1-5; a weak D match, TRBD1 (5 bases). The V gene lost 0 bases and the J gene lost 3 bases, with 15 bases spanning the gap. The germline V gene encodes CDR1 SEHNR and CDR2 FQNEAQ (reference sequence). This CDR3 comprises 17 residues. The CDR3 is CASSLASVGGSNQPQHF. In DNA, the CDR3 is TGTGCCAGCAGCTTAGCAAGTGTCGGGGGATCCAATCAGCCCCAGCATTTT.

The J gene is TRBJ1-1, the V gene TRBV20-1; 7 bases agree with TRBD1. The CDR3 totals 11 residues. V dropped 2 bases and J dropped 10; count of bases not matched to a gene: 4. CDR1 DFQATT and CDR2 SNEGSKA come from the germline V gene (reference sequence). For the CDR3, the DNA is TGCAGTGCTAGACAGGGGGGAGTAGCTTTCTTT. It translates to CSARQGGVAFF.

This chain links TRBV4-1 with TRBJ1-2, with 7 bases fitting TRBD1. V shed 2 bases, J shed 0 bases, and the junction held 21 bases outside the gene matches. The CDR3 covers 21 residues. Germline V gene data show CDR1 as MGHRA and CDR2 as YSYEKL. The chain's CDR3 is CASSQSQQGIAAELTNYGYTF. DNA for the CDR3: TGCGCCAGCAGCCAAAGTCAACAGGGGATAGCCGCCGAGCTAACTAACTATGGCTACACCTTC.

V and J are TRBV27 and TRBJ1-1; TRBD1 is a possible D gene (6 bases). This CDR3 spans 16 amino acids. The ends were cut back, 6 bases at V and 1 base at J, with 18 bases in the middle. Germline V gene lookup returns CDR1 MNHEY and CDR2 SMNVEV (reference sequence). The CDR3 sequence is CASRESQGWGNTEAFF. The CDR3 nucleotides are TGTGCCAGCAGGGAGAGTCAGGGGTGGGGGAACACTGAAGCTTTCTTT.

This clone showed up just a few times. The rearrangement joins TRBV19 to TRBJ1-5; 7 bases are a match to TRBD1. CDR1 and CDR2 (germline): LNHDA, SQIVND (reference sequence). V shed 3 bases and J 4 bases; nucleotides not matched to a gene: 9. The CDR3 extends over 16 amino acids. The CDR3 here is CASSIPQGPTNQPQHF. The CDR3 coding sequence is TGTGCCAGTAGTATCCCACAGGGGCCAACGAATCAGCCCCAGCATTTT.

This clone was detected once. The gene calls are TRBV9 and TRBJ2-5, with D possibly being TRBD2 (5 bases). V lost 0 bases and J 5 bases, leaving 8 bases between the germline ends. Germline V lookup: CDR1 SGDLS, CDR2 YYNGEE. This CDR3 spans 13 amino acids. The CDR3 DNA reads TGTGCCAGCAGCGTAGGCCCGGGGGAGACCCAGTACTTC. The encoded protein is CASSVGPGETQYF.

The chain uses TRBV18 and TRBJ1-2, with 10 bases lining up with TRBD1. J lost 7 bases, V lost 0 bases, and 8 bases had no gene match. The V gene's germline CDR1 is KGHSH and CDR2 LQKENI. CDR3 length equals 16 residues. CDR3 residues: CASSPPQDRGAGGYTF. The CDR3 DNA is TGTGCCAGCTCACCACCGCAGGACAGGGGGGCCGGTGGCTACACCTTC.

The chain is built from TRBV6-4 and TRBJ1-4, with TRBD1 identical over 7 bases. The CDR3 runs 16 residues. The germline V gene has CDR1 MRHNA and CDR2 SNTAGT. Losses at the gene ends were 3 bases for V and 0 bases for J; bases not matched to a gene: 4. The CDR3 loop reads CASSDGQVTTNEKLFF. The CDR3 nucleotides are TGTGCCAGCAGTGATGGACAGGTTACAACTAATGAAAAACTGTTTTTT.

CDR3 in amino acids: CASKAAGNNNQPQHF. For the CDR3, the DNA is TGTGCCAGTAAGGCGGCAGGGAACAACAATCAGCCCCAGCATTTT. This chain connects TRBV19 to TRBJ1-5; TRBD1 is a possible D gene (5 bases). CDR3 length equals 15 residues. Per germline, CDR1 LNHDA and CDR2 SQIVND (reference sequence). V was pared by 7 bases and J by 3 bases, with 16 bases between.

This chain uses TRBV3-1 (or the pseudogene TRBV3-2) with TRBJ1-4, with 7 nucleotides matching TRBD1. The ends lost 4 bases at V and 1 base at J; junction bases unmatched: 3. Looked up from germline, CDR1 is LGHDT and CDR2 is YNNKEL (reference sequence). The CDR3 length is 15 residues. The CDR3 is CASSPNRGTNEKLFF. The CDR3 nucleotides are TGTGCCAGCAGCCCTAACAGGGGAACTAATGAAAAACTGTTTTTT.

This chain joins TRBV12-5 and TRBJ1-1; D is unresolved. Per the germline V gene, CDR1 is LGHNT and CDR2 is FRNRAP. The germline V and J ends were trimmed by 7 bases and 2 bases, with 11 bases remaining between them. The CDR3 consists of 13 residues. The CDR3 spells CASATAGNTEAFF. DNA for the CDR3: TGTGCTAGTGCCACGGCAGGAAACACTGAAGCTTTCTTT.

The chain couples TRBV5-4 to TRBJ1-4, with D tentatively TRBD1 (5 bases). Per germline, CDR1 SGHNT and CDR2 YYREEE (reference sequence). V dropped 4 bases and J dropped 4 bases, with 20 bases sitting between them. This CDR3 has 17 residues. The CDR3 spells CASSAPGRVGVNEKLFF. DNA for the CDR3: TGTGCCAGCAGCGCGCCCGGAAGGGTAGGGGTTAATGAAAAACTGTTTTTT.

The chain links TRBV5-6 to TRBJ2-1; 7 bases line up with TRBD2. The CDR3 spans 14 residues. Germline V gene data show CDR1 as SGHDT and CDR2 as YYEEEE. J lost 8 bases, V lost 6 bases, and 11 bases had no gene match. CDR3 bases: TGTGCCAGCATGGCGGTGGGGGAGGGCGATGAGCAGTTCTTC. This encodes CASMAVGEGDEQFF.

The CDR3, as DNA: TGTGCCAGCAGCCACCCTACAGGGAACACTGAAGCTTTCTTT. Its translation: CASSHPTGNTEAFF. The V and J genes are TRBV13 and TRBJ1-1; a possible D gene is TRBD1 (5 bases). The CDR3 consists of 14 residues. The V gene's germline CDR1 is PRHDT and CDR2 FYEKMQ (reference sequence). V was cut by 5 bases and J by 1 base, with 11 bases left in between. Full variable domain (rest looked up from reference TRBV13 and TRBJ1-1): AAGVIQSPRHLIKEKRETATLKCYPIPRHDTVYWYQQGPGQDPQFLISFYEKMQSDKGSIPDRFSAQQFSDYHSELNMSSLELGDSALYFCASSHPTGNTEAFFGQGTRLTVV.

V gene TRBV5-1 combines with J gene TRBJ2-7, with D uncertain. This CDR3 has 17 amino acids. The germline gives CDR1 SGHRS, CDR2 YFSETQ. The V end was cut by 0 bases, the J end by 2 bases, with 18 bases between. The CDR3 is CASSLVGSRLTPYEQYF. CDR3 nucleotides: TGCGCCAGCAGCTTGGTCGGGTCGAGGCTTACCCCCTACGAGCAGTACTTC. The variable domain in full, with the rest retrieved from reference TRBV5-1 and TRBJ2-7, is KAGVTQTPRYLIKTRGQQVTLSCSPISGHRSVSWYQQTPGQGLQFLFEYFSETQRNKGNFPGRFSGRQFSNSRSEMNVSTLELGDSALYLCASSLVGSRLTPYEQYFGPGTRLTVT.

The chain has TRBV6-6 and TRBJ2-3; TRBD1 is a possible D gene (5 bases). With 4 bases removed from V and 0 bases from J, the gap between germline ends came to 14 bases. This CDR3 has 16 residues. Germline CDR1 is MNHNY and CDR2 is SVGAGI (reference sequence). In DNA form, the CDR3 reads TGTGCCAGCAGTTCTCCCGACAGTCCAAGCACAGATACGCAGTATTTT. Protein: CASSSPDSPSTDTQYF.

The rearrangement links TRBV5-6 to TRBJ1-3; possible D gene TRBD1, 5 bases. The V gene's germline CDR1 is SGHDT and CDR2 YYEEEE. CDR3 size: 15 residues. Deletions cut 3 bases from V and 2 bases from J, with 12 bases between. CDR3 in amino acids: CASSSARQTGNTIYF. Here the CDR3 DNA reads TGTGCCAGCAGCTCCGCTCGACAGACTGGAAACACCATATATTTT. The full variable domain, completed using reference TRBV5-6 and TRBJ1-3, is DAGVTQSPTHLIKTRGQQVTLRCSPKSGHDTVSWYQQALGQGPQFIFQYYEEEERQRGNFPDRFSGHQFPNYSSELNVNALLLGDSALYLCASSSARQTGNTIYFGEGSWLTVV.

This chain joins TRBV9 and TRBJ1-3; D might be TRBD1 (5 bases). The germline V and J ends were trimmed by 0 bases and 0 bases, with 13 bases remaining between them. The germline gives CDR1 SGDLS, CDR2 YYNGEE. The CDR3 loop spans 17 amino acids. CDR3 sequence: CASSVAPRGGSGNTIYF. For the CDR3, the DNA is TGTGCCAGCAGCGTAGCGCCGCGGGGGGGCTCTGGAAACACCATATATTTT.

The J gene is TRBJ2-3, the V gene TRBV6-5; 11 nucleotides agree with TRBD2. This CDR3 comprises 14 residues. Trimming removed 10 bases from V and 5 bases from J; junction bases left unmatched: 8. Per the germline V gene, CDR1 is MNHEY and CDR2 is SVGAGI. CDR3 bases: TGTGCCACCTTAGCGGGAGGGCCGGGAGATACGCAGTATTTT. Residues: CATLAGGPGDTQYF.

This chain connects TRBV7-2 to TRBJ2-3; the match to TRBD1 covers 10 bases. CDR1 and CDR2 from the germline V gene are SGHTA and FQGNSA. The trim removed 5 bases at V and 0 bases at J, leaving 2 bases unmatched. The CDR3 loop spans 15 amino acids. CDR3 nucleotides: TGTGCCAGCAGCCCGGACAGGGGGAGCACAGATACGCAGTATTTT. This encodes CASSPDRGSTDTQYF.

This clone was seen once. The chain carries TRBV19 and TRBJ2-4; D uncertain. With 1 base removed from V and 0 bases from J, the gap between germline ends came to 7 bases. The CDR3 consists of 15 residues. Germline lookup yields CDR1 LNHDA and CDR2 SQIVND (reference sequence). CDR3 amino acids: CASSIGVLAKNIQYF. Here the CDR3 DNA reads TGTGCCAGTAGTATAGGTGTTCTAGCCAAAAACATTCAGTACTTC.

The chain recombines TRBV18 with TRBJ2-6, with 7 bases identical to TRBD1. The CDR3 is 21 amino acids. The germline V gene has CDR1 KGHSH and CDR2 LQKENI. V shed 2 bases and J 0 bases; nucleotides not matched to a gene: 16. In DNA, the CDR3 is TGTGCCAGCTCACCAAGCCATCCCCAGGGGGTCATGGCCTCTGGGGCCAACGTCCTGACTTTC. As protein: CASSPSHPQGVMASGANVLTF.

The rearrangement joins TRBV7-9 to TRBJ1-6; no reliable D call. Trimming removed 0 bases from V and 8 bases from J, with 8 bases in between. The germline CDR1 and CDR2 sequences are SEHNR and FQNEAQ (reference sequence). The CDR3 has 14 amino acids. CDR3: CASSLAGGDSPLHF. The CDR3 nucleotides are TGTGCCAGCAGCTTAGCCGGCGGAGATTCACCCCTCCACTTT.

The chain is built from TRBV20-1 and TRBJ1-2; D gene unclear. Germline CDR1 and CDR2: DFQATT and SNEGSKA (reference sequence). Trimming removed 6 bases from V and 8 bases from J, with 10 bases in between. The CDR3 is 10 amino acids. The CDR3 DNA is TGCAGTGCGAAAGAGGTCGGCTACACCTTC. This gives the protein CSAKEVGYTF.